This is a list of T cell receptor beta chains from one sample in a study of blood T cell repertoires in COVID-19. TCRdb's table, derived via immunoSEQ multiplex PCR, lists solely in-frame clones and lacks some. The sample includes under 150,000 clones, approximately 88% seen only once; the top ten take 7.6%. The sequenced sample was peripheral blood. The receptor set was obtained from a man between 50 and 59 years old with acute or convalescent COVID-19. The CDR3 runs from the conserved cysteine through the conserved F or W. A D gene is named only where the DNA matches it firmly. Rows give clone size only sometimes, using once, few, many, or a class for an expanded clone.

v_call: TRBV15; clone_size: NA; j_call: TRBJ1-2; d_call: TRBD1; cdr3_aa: CATSRDDRGLGYTF; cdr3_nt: TGTGCCACCAGCAGAGATGACAGGGGATTGGGCTACACCTTC
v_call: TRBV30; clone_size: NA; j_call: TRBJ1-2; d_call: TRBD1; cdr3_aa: CAWRTGVYGYTF; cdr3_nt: TGTGCCTGGAGGACAGGGGTCTATGGCTACACCTTC
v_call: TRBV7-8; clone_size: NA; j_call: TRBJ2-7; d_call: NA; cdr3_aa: CASSLAVTYEQYF; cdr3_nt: TGTGCCAGCAGCTTAGCTGTAACCTACGAGCAGTACTTC
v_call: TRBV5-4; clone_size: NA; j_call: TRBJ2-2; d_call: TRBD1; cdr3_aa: CASSFTGGGTGELFF; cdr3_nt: TGTGCCAGCAGCTTTACAGGGGGCGGAACCGGGGAGCTGTTTTTT
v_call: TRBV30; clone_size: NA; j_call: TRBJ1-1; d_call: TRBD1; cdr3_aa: CAWSSPPTGGPANTEAFF; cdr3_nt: TGTGCCTGGAGTTCCCCCCCGACAGGGGGCCCTGCGAACACTGAAGCTTTCTTT
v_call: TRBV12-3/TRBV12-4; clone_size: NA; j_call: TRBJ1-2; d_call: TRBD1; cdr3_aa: CASSLGTGGGYTF; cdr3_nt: TGTGCCAGCAGTCTTGGGACAGGGGGAGGCTACACCTTC
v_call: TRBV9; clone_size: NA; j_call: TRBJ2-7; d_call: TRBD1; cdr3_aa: CASSVGTGGGIVYEQYF; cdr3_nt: TGTGCCAGCAGCGTGGGGACAGGGGGCGGAATCGTCTACGAGCAGTACTTC
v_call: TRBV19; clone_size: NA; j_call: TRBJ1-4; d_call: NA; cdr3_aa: CASKIFGSAEKLFF; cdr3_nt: TGTGCCAGTAAGATCTTCGGGTCCGCGGAAAAACTGTTTTTT
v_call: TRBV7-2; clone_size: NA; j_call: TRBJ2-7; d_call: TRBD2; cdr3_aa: CASRTGLAAIEQYF; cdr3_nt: TGTGCCAGCAGGACCGGACTAGCGGCGATCGAGCAGTACTTC
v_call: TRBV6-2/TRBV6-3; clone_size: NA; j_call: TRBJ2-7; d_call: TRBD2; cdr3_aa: CASSPVVAGRSGEQYF; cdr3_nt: TGTGCCAGCAGCCCTGTGGTAGCGGGACGGTCTGGGGAGCAGTACTTC
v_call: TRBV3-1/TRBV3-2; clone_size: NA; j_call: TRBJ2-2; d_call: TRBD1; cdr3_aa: CASSQNWGGRGPGELFF; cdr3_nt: TGTGCCAGCAGCCAAAATTGGGGCGGCAGGGGGCCCGGGGAGCTGTTTTTT
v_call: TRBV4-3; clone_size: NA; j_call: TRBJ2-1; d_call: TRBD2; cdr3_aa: CASSQDRGASGRNEQFF; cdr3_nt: TGCGCCAGCAGCCAAGATAGGGGGGCTAGCGGGAGGAATGAGCAGTTCTTC
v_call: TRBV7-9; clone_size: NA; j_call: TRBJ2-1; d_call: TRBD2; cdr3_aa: CASSSAGLAGVNEQFF; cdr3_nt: TGTGCCAGCAGCTCCGCGGGACTAGCGGGAGTAAATGAGCAGTTCTTC
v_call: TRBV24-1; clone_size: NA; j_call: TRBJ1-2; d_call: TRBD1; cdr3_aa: CATSDPGQGAHGYTF; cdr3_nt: TGTGCCACCAGTGACCCTGGACAGGGGGCTCATGGCTACACCTTC
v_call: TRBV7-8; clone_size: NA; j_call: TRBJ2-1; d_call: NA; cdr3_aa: CASSPYPGQTYNEQFF; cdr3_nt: TGTGCCAGCAGCCCCTACCCCGGACAGACCTACAATGAGCAGTTCTTC
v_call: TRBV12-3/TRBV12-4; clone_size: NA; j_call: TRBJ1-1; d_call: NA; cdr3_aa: CASSLRTEAFF; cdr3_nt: TGTGCCAGCAGTTTACGGACTGAAGCTTTCTTT
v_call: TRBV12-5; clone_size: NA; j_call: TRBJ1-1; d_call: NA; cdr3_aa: CASGLPGALNTEAFF; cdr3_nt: TGTGCTAGTGGTTTGCCGGGAGCCTTGAACACTGAAGCTTTCTTT
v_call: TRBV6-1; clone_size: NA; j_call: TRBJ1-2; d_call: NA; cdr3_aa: CASSEGTPGLDYGYTF; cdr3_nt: TGTGCCAGCAGTGAAGGAACCCCGGGACTGGACTATGGCTACACCTTC
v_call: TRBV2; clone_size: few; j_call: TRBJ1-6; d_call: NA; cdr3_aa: CASSFRANRSPLHF; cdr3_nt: TGTGCCAGCAGCTTCAGGGCTAACCGCTCACCCCTCCACTTT
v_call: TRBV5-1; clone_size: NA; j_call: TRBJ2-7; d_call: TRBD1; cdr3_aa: CASSAGQGAIGEQYF; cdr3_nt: TGCGCCAGCAGCGCGGGACAGGGGGCGATTGGTGAGCAGTACTTC
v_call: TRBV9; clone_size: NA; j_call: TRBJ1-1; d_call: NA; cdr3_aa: CASSVGVQGLRNTEAFF; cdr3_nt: TGTGCCAGCAGCGTAGGGGTCCAGGGACTTAGGAACACTGAAGCTTTCTTT
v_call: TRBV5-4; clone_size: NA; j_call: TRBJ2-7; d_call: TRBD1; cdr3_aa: CASSYRQGAITPHEQYF; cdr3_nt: TGTGCCAGCAGCTATCGACAGGGGGCGATAACCCCCCACGAGCAGTACTTC
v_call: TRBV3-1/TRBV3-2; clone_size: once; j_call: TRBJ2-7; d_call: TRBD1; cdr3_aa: CASSPIPGTGGYEQYF; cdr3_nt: TGTGCCAGCAGCCCTATTCCCGGGACAGGGGGCTACGAGCAGTACTTC
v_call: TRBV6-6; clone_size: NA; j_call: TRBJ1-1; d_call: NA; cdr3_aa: CASSSRGSTEAFF; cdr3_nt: TGTGCCAGCAGTTCTCGGGGGTCCACTGAAGCTTTCTTT
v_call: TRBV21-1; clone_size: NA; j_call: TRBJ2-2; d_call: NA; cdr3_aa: CAPCSDTGELFF; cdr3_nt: TGTGCCCCTTGTAGTGACACCGGGGAGCTGTTTTTT
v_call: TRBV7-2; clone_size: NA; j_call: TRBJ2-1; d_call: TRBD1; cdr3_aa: CASSRGTGENEQFF; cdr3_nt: TGTGCCAGCAGCCGCGGGACAGGGGAGAATGAGCAGTTCTTC
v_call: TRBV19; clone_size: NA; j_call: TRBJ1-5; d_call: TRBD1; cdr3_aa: CASSTNLQGIQPQHF; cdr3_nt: TGTGCCAGTAGTACCAATCTACAGGGGATCCAGCCCCAGCATTTT
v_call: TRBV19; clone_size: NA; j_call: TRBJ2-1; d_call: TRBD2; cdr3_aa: CASSDGTSGDNEQFF; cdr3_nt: TGTGCCAGTAGTGATGGGACTAGCGGGGACAATGAGCAGTTCTTC
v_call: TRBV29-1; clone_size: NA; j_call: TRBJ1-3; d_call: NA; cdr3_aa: CSVEEGTGNTIYF; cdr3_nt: TGCAGCGTTGAGGAGGGAACTGGAAACACCATATATTTT